The 11 T cell receptor beta chains reported below all come from one sample, sequenced in a study of glioma-infiltrating T cells after dendritic cell vaccination. Described time point: after dendritic cell vaccination, including at tumor progression/relapse. Sequencing used immunoSEQ multiplex PCR; TCRdb keeps in-frame clones, though not all of them. The table has about 76,000 clones, around nine tenths seen once; the top ten hold about 2.3%. This specimen consisted of blood, obtained after dendritic cell vaccination. The origin of the receptors is a human donor with glioblastoma.

The J gene is TRBJ2-3, the V gene TRBV5-4; 7 bases match TRBD1. In germline, CDR1 is SGHNT, CDR2 YYREEE (reference sequence). This CDR3 has 15 amino acids. Losses at the gene ends were 4 bases for V and 3 bases for J; bases not matched to a gene: 8. The CDR3 sequence is CASSPGTDLTDTQYF. CDR3 nucleotides: TGTGCCAGCAGCCCCGGGACAGATCTAACAGATACGCAGTATTTT.

The chain couples TRBV28 to TRBJ1-4; a possible D gene is TRBD1 (5 bases). Germline V CDR1 and CDR2: MDHEN, SYDVKM. With 6 bases removed from V and 8 bases from J, the gap between germline ends came to 22 bases. CDR3 length: 16 amino acids. CDR3 in DNA: TGTGCCAGCAGCCCAGCTATCGCAGGGTTGACGGAAAAACTGTTTTTT. Its translation is CASSPAIAGLTEKLFF. The variable domain in full, completed from reference TRBV28 and TRBJ1-4, reads DVKVTQSSRYLVKRTGEKVFLECVQDMDHENMFWYRQDPGLGLRLIYFSYDVKMKEKGDIPEGYSVSREKKERFSLILESASTNQTSMYLCASSPAIAGLTEKLFFGSGTQLSVL.

The chain employs TRBV6-5 and TRBJ2-7, with D possibly TRBD1 on 6 matching bases. The CDR3 runs 14 residues. Germline CDR1 MNHEY, CDR2 SVGAGI. V was pared by 5 bases and J by 5 bases, with 16 bases between. The CDR3 protein is CASSQPGERDEQYF. The CDR3, as DNA: TGTGCCAGCAGTCAACCAGGGGAGCGCGACGAGCAGTACTTC.

The rearrangement joins TRBV7-9 to TRBJ2-1; TRBD1 aligns across 7 bases. CDR1 and CDR2 (germline): SEHNR, FQNEAQ (reference sequence). The CDR3 runs 16 residues. V lost 2 bases, J lost 1 base, and 5 bases stayed unmatched. CDR3 region: CASSLQGQISYNEQFF. DNA for the CDR3: TGTGCCAGCAGCTTACAGGGACAGATTTCCTACAATGAGCAGTTCTTC.

This clone was seen a few times. The chain has TRBV4-1 and TRBJ2-7; D call uncertain. Trimming left V 0 bases short and J 3 bases short, with 6 bases between. The CDR3 has 13 residues. CDR1 is MGHRA and CDR2 is YSYEKL in the germline V gene. The CDR3 is CASSQDRGYEQYF. CDR3 nucleotide sequence: TGCGCCAGCAGCCAAGATCGAGGCTACGAGCAGTACTTC.

The chain links TRBV5-1 to TRBJ2-1, with no clear D. Trimming shortened V by 4 bases and J by 4 bases, and 12 bases separated the two germline ends. Germline CDR1 SGHRS, CDR2 YFSETQ. This CDR3 contains 14 residues. The DNA of the CDR3 is TGCGCCAGCAGCCCATGGGCCGGATACAATGAGCAGTTCTTC. It specifies CASSPWAGYNEQFF.

This clone has a single count. The CDR3 DNA reads TGTGCCATCAGTGAGGAGGGGCGGGGCCCCCATGCGCAGTTCTTC. Protein: CAISEEGRGPHAQFF. The chain has TRBV10-3 and TRBJ2-1; a possible D gene is TRBD2 (6 bases). This CDR3 is 15 amino acids long. Germline V gives CDR1 ENHRY, CDR2 SYGVKD. The germline V and J ends were trimmed by 2 bases and 12 bases, with 20 bases remaining between them.

This chain links TRBV5-6 with TRBJ2-3; 14 bases match TRBD2. J lost 2 bases, V lost 4 bases, and 9 bases had no gene match. There are 18 residues in the CDR3. CDR1 and CDR2 (germline): SGHDT, YYEEEE. The chain's CDR3 is CASSAGTSGGHVTDTQYF. The CDR3 bases are TGTGCCAGCAGCGCCGGGACTAGCGGGGGCCACGTCACAGATACGCAGTATTTT.

The rearrangement joins TRBV5-1 to TRBJ2-1, with 9 nucleotides matching TRBD2. Germline assignment: CDR1 SGHRS and CDR2 YFSETQ. The CDR3 is made up of 17 amino acids. The trim removed 0 bases at V and 5 bases at J, leaving 9 bases unmatched. CDR3 sequence (DNA): TGCGCCAGCAGCTTGGTGGGAGCGGGAGGACCCAACAATGAGCAGTTCTTC. As protein: CASSLVGAGGPNNEQFF.

The chain employs TRBV27 and TRBJ1-1, with 8 bases that match TRBD1. This CDR3 has 12 residues. The germline V gene has CDR1 MNHEY and CDR2 SMNVEV (reference sequence). Trimming at V came to 4 bases and at J to 11 bases, leaving 6 bases not matched to a gene. CDR3 residues: CASSYGTGTAFF. DNA of the CDR3: TGTGCCAGCAGTTACGGGACAGGCACGGCTTTCTTT.

The chain combines TRBV27 with TRBJ1-1; D possibly corresponds to TRBD1 (5 bases). There are 13 residues in the CDR3. With 5 bases removed from V and 1 base from J, the gap between germline ends came to 8 bases. Per germline, CDR1 MNHEY and CDR2 SMNVEV (reference sequence). CDR3 protein: CASSPQGNTEAFF. CDR3 nucleotides: TGTGCCAGCAGTCCCCAGGGGAACACTGAAGCTTTCTTT.